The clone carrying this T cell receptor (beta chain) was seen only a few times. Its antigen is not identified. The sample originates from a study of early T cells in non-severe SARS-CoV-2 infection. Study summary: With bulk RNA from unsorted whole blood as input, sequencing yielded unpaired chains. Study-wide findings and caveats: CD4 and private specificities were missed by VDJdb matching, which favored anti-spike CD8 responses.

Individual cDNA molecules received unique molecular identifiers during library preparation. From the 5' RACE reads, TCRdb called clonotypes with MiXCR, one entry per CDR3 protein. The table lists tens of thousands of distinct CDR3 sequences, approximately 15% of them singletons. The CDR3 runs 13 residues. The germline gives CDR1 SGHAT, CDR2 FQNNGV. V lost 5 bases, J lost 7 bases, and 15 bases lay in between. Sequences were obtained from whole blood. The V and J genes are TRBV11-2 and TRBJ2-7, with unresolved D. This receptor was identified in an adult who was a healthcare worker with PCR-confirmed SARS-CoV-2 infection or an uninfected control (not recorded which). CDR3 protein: CASSHPLVGEQYF. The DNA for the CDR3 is TGTGCCAGCAGCCATCCCCTGGTCGGGGAGCAGTACTTC.